The 24 T cell receptor beta chains given below trace back to one sample, sequenced in a study of T cell responses to AZD1222 COVID-19 vaccine. The data were produced by immunoSEQ multiplex PCR, yet TCRdb's version contains in-frame clones alone and is incomplete. In the table there are about 120,000 clones, 86% of which are singletons. The source material was peripheral blood, sampled on day 0 of AZD1222 vaccination. These receptors originate from an adult in good health.

J is TRBJ1-1 and V is TRBV11-3, with D perhaps matching TRBD1 (6 bases). The CDR3 is 14 residues long. Germline V gene lookup returns CDR1 SGHNT and CDR2 YENEEA. V lost 8 bases and J 1 base, leaving 14 bases between the germline ends. The CDR3 spells CASSARGQNTEAFF. In DNA, the CDR3 is TGTGCCAGCTCCGCGCGGGGGCAGAACACTGAAGCTTTCTTT.

The chain recombines TRBV11-3 with TRBJ2-6; D unresolved. From germline, CDR1 is SGHNT and CDR2 YENEEA. V lost 1 base and J 2 bases, leaving 3 bases between the germline ends. CDR3 length: 14 residues. This CDR3 is CASSLGTGANVLTF. The CDR3 bases are TGTGCCAGCAGCTTAGGAACTGGGGCCAACGTCCTGACTTTC.

This clone was counted a few times. V usage is TRBV10-3 and J usage is TRBJ1-2; the D gene is possibly TRBD1 (5 bases). Trimming stripped 2 bases from V and 4 bases from J, with 17 bases between. The CDR3 is 16 amino acids. CDR1 is ENHRY, CDR2 SYGVKD, per germline. This CDR3 is CAISENPRDFLYGYTF. DNA for the CDR3: TGTGCCATCAGTGAGAATCCTCGGGACTTCCTCTATGGCTACACCTTC.

J is TRBJ1-1 and V is TRBV12-5; D unresolved. The CDR3 has 12 residues. Trimming shortened V by 5 bases and J by 6 bases, and 10 bases separated the two germline ends. CDR1 and CDR2 from the germline V gene are LGHNT and FRNRAP. CDR3 residues: CASGLPGAEAFF. In DNA, the CDR3 is TGTGCTAGTGGTCTCCCCGGGGCTGAAGCTTTCTTT.

V usage is TRBV2 and J usage is TRBJ1-5; 7 bases fit TRBD1. The CDR3 covers 15 residues. Losses at the gene ends were 6 bases for V and 6 bases for J; bases not matched to a gene: 11. CDR1 SNHLY and CDR2 FYNNEI come from the germline V gene. The CDR3 spells CASRDRFYSGQPQHF. In nucleotides, the CDR3 is TGTGCCAGCAGGGACAGGTTTTATTCAGGTCAGCCCCAGCATTTT.

V gene TRBV3-1 (or the pseudogene TRBV3-2) combines with J gene TRBJ1-6, with D possibly matching TRBD1 (5 bases). The CDR3 has 14 amino acids. V lost 6 bases and J 12 bases, leaving 18 bases between the germline ends. CDR1 and CDR2 from the germline V gene are LGHDT and YNNKEL (reference sequence). In DNA, the CDR3 is TGTGCCAGCAGTTCACAAGGAGGGACGCAACCCCTCCACTTT. Protein sequence: CASSSQGGTQPLHF.

V and J are TRBV5-1 and TRBJ2-3; 7 bases map to TRBD2. Germline V lookup: CDR1 SGHRS, CDR2 YFSETQ. The CDR3 is 16 amino acids. After removal of 0 bases from V and 4 bases from J, the junction contained 8 bases not matched to a gene. CDR3: CASSLAGGGFPDTQYF. The CDR3, as DNA: TGCGCCAGCAGCTTGGCTGGCGGGGGTTTTCCAGATACGCAGTATTTT.

This chain links TRBV9 with TRBJ2-2, with D tentatively TRBD2 (6 bases). The V gene's germline CDR1 is SGDLS and CDR2 YYNGEE. This CDR3 contains 14 residues. Trimming removed 3 bases at V and 6 bases at J, with 12 bases between. The CDR3 loop reads CASSGPSAAGELFF. The CDR3 coding sequence is TGTGCCAGCAGCGGCCCTAGCGCTGCCGGGGAGCTGTTTTTT.

The CDR3 sequence is CASRPRDSYGYTF. The CDR3 nucleotides are TGTGCCAGCAGACCCCGGGATTCCTATGGCTACACCTTC. This sequence joins TRBV27 and TRBJ1-2, with D hard to call. This CDR3 contains 13 residues. The V end was cut by 6 bases, the J end by 4 bases, with 12 bases between. Per germline, CDR1 MNHEY and CDR2 SMNVEV (reference sequence).

Here the CDR3 DNA reads TGTGCCAGCAGTGAGAGGGGCGGGTACGAGCAGTACTTC. This sequence encodes CASSERGGYEQYF. The chain combines TRBV25-1 with TRBJ2-7, with D possibly called TRBD1 or TRBD2 (5 bases each). Deletions cut 3 bases from V and 4 bases from J, with 10 bases between. Germline lookup yields CDR1 MGHDK and CDR2 SYGVNS. The CDR3 is made up of 13 amino acids.

In its sample, this clone was seen once. The chain combines TRBV27 with TRBJ2-7; 8 bases are a match to TRBD1. V gave up 3 bases and J gave up 6 bases; unmatched junction bases: 4. The germline CDR1 and CDR2 sequences are MNHEY and SMNVEV (reference sequence). CDR3 length equals 13 residues. CDR3 nucleotides: TGTGCCAGCAGTTTGCCAGGGGGCGTCGAGCAGTACTTC. This sequence encodes CASSLPGGVEQYF.

This clone was observed a single time. J is TRBJ1-5 and V is TRBV6-2 or TRBV6-3; D is perhaps TRBD1 (5 bases). Trimming pared 2 bases from V and 2 bases from J, leaving 13 bases between. The CDR3 is 16 amino acids. CDR1 is MNHEY and CDR2 is SVGEGT in the germline V gene. The chain's CDR3 is CASSYPRGEGNQPQHF. The CDR3 bases are TGTGCCAGCAGTTACCCGCGGGGGGAGGGCAATCAGCCCCAGCATTTT.

This chain links TRBV19 with TRBJ2-6; a possible D gene is TRBD1 (5 bases). CDR1 LNHDA and CDR2 SQIVND come from the germline V gene (reference sequence). The CDR3 sequence is 18 residues long. Trimming cost V 5 bases and J 0 bases, with 17 bases left between them. The CDR3 nucleotides read TGTGCCAGTAGTGTACAGGTGGCCCCCTTCTCTGGGGCCAACGTCCTGACTTTC. This codes for CASSVQVAPFSGANVLTF. The full variable domain, completed using reference TRBV19 and TRBJ2-6, is DGGITQSPKYLFRKEGQNVTLSCEQNLNHDAMYWYRQDPGQGLRLIYYSQIVNDFQKGDIAEGYSVSREKKESFPLTVTSAQKNPTAFYLCASSVQVAPFSGANVLTFGAGSRLTVL.

V gene TRBV6-5 combines with J gene TRBJ1-1; TRBD1 agrees at 7 bases. V was pared by 0 bases and J by 2 bases, with 3 bases of the junction left unmatched. The germline CDR1 and CDR2 sequences are MNHEY and SVGAGI. The CDR3 is 15 residues long. In DNA form, the CDR3 reads TGTGCCAGCAGTTACTCGGGACAGCCAAACACTGAAGCTTTCTTT. Protein: CASSYSGQPNTEAFF.

The genes are TRBV29-1 and TRBJ1-1; 10 nucleotides agree with TRBD1. The CDR3 is made up of 12 amino acids. Germline V gene data show CDR1 as SQVTM and CDR2 as ANQGSEA. V was clipped by 7 bases and J by 5 bases; unmatched bases: 4. The CDR3 is CSADRGGTEAFF. The CDR3, as DNA: TGCAGCGCGGACAGGGGGGGGACTGAAGCTTTCTTT.

The chain joins TRBV28 to TRBJ1-4; TRBD1 aligns across 10 bases. V lost 6 bases to trimming and J lost 8 bases; unmatched junction nucleotides: 3. The CDR3 is made up of 13 amino acids. The germline V gene encodes CDR1 MDHEN and CDR2 SYDVKM. CDR3 nucleotide sequence: TGTGCCAGCAGGACAGGGGGCAGGGAAAAACTGTTTTTT. It is translated as CASRTGGREKLFF. Full variable domain (outside the CDR3, taken from reference TRBV28 and TRBJ1-4): DVKVTQSSRYLVKRTGEKVFLECVQDMDHENMFWYRQDPGLGLRLIYFSYDVKMKEKGDIPEGYSVSREKKERFSLILESASTNQTSMYLCASRTGGREKLFFGSGTQLSVL.

CDR3 sequence (DNA): TGTGCCAGCAGCGTGTTCTCGGCAGGGGGAGATACGCAGTATTTT. Its protein is CASSVFSAGGDTQYF. J is TRBJ2-3 and V is TRBV3-1 (or the pseudogene TRBV3-2), with 7 bases lining up with TRBD1. The CDR3 is 15 amino acids. V trimming: 5 bases; J trimming: 5 bases; junction bases outside the gene matches: 10. Germline assignment: CDR1 LGHDT and CDR2 YNNKEL (reference sequence).

The V call is TRBV3-1 (or the pseudogene TRBV3-2), the J call TRBJ2-2, with 9 bases identical to TRBD1. This CDR3 comprises 16 residues. After removal of 4 bases from V and 4 bases from J, the junction contained 7 bases not matched to a gene. Germline V lookup: CDR1 LGHDT, CDR2 YNNKEL (reference sequence). The CDR3: CASSPTGGWGTGELFF. The CDR3 region has the DNA TGTGCCAGCAGCCCGACAGGGGGTTGGGGCACCGGGGAGCTGTTTTTT.

V is TRBV7-6 and J is TRBJ1-2, with D tentatively TRBD1 (5 bases). The germline gives CDR1 SGHVS, CDR2 FNYEAQ. The CDR3 covers 18 residues. V gave up 5 bases and J gave up 1 base, with 23 bases separating them. CDR3: CASSDIRLQRRGNYGYTF. CDR3 bases: TGTGCCAGCAGCGATATACGCTTGCAGCGGAGGGGTAACTATGGCTACACCTTC.

This clone was observed a handful of times. The chain employs TRBV6-7 and TRBJ2-7; D is undetermined. TRBV6-7 qualifies as an ORF whose function is uncertain. Trimming removed 2 bases from V and 0 bases from J, with 11 bases in between. CDR3 length equals 15 residues. For the CDR3, the DNA is TGTGCCAGCAGTTACCCAACTGTTAACTCCTACGAGCAGTACTTC. Its translation is CASSYPTVNSYEQYF.

This chain uses TRBV7-9 with TRBJ2-1; TRBD2 agrees at 10 bases. CDR1 and CDR2 from the germline V gene are SEHNR and FQNEAQ (reference sequence). With V trimmed by 3 bases and J by 4 bases, 12 bases remained unmatched. The CDR3 is 18 amino acids. The CDR3, as DNA: TGTGCCAGCAGCTTGGAGAGGGGAAGGACTAGCGGATACAATGAGCAGTTCTTC. It yields the protein CASSLERGRTSGYNEQFF. Combining the CDR3 with reference TRBV7-9 and TRBJ2-1 gives the whole variable domain DTGVSQNPRHKITKRGQNVTFRCDPISEHNRLYWYRQTLGQGPEFLTYFQNEAQLEKSRLLSDRFSAERPKGSFSTLEIQRTEQGDSAMYLCASSLERGRTSGYNEQFFGPGTRLTVL.

This chain links TRBV3-1 (or the pseudogene TRBV3-2) with TRBJ1-1, with D possibly matching TRBD1 (6 bases). V dropped 0 bases and J dropped 10 bases, with 15 bases sitting between them. The CDR3 sequence is 14 residues long. Germline V gives CDR1 LGHDT, CDR2 YNNKEL (reference sequence). CDR3 residues: CASSQDRQAGRAFF. DNA of the CDR3: TGTGCCAGCAGCCAAGATCGACAGGCGGGTCGAGCTTTCTTT.

The J gene is TRBJ2-7, the V gene TRBV18; unclear D gene. Germline V gene sequence: CDR1 KGHSH, CDR2 LQKENI. V shed 2 bases and J shed 0 bases, with 11 bases lying between them. The CDR3 runs 15 residues. The CDR3 DNA follows: TGTGCCAGCTCACCAAGGGCGGCAACCTCCTACGAGCAGTACTTC. Its translation is CASSPRAATSYEQYF.

This clone was recorded once. The genes are TRBV4-1 and TRBJ1-1; TRBD1 is a possible D gene (5 bases). V lost 1 base, J lost 7 bases, and 19 bases lay in between. The CDR3 length is 16 residues. Germline V lookup: CDR1 MGHRA, CDR2 YSYEKL. This CDR3 reads CASSQVFSGTDYEAFF. The CDR3 coding sequence is TGCGCCAGCAGCCAAGTCTTTTCCGGGACCGACTATGAAGCTTTCTTT.